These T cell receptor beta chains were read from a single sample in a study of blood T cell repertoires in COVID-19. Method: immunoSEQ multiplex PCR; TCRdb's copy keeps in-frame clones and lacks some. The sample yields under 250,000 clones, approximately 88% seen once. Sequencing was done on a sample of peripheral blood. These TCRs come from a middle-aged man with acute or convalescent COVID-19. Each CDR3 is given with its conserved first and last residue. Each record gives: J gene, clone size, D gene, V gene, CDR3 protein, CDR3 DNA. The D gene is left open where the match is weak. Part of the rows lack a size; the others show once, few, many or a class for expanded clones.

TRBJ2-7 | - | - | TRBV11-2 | CASSFNIQGGGYEQYF | TGTGCCAGCAGCTTTAATATTCAGGGCGGCGGCTACGAGCAGTACTTC
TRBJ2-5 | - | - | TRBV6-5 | CASSSPLTDQETQYF | TGTGCCAGCAGTTCTCCGTTGACAGATCAAGAGACCCAGTACTTC
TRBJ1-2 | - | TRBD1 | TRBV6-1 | CASSEYGGQTNYGYTF | TGTGCCAGCAGTGAATATGGGGGACAGACTAACTATGGCTACACCTTC
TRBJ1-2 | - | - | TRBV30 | CAWSLLTGEGYTF | TGTGCCTGGAGTCTACTGACCGGAGAAGGCTACACCTTC
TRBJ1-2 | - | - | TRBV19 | CASSPQDRRVGYGYTF | TGTGCCAGTAGTCCCCAGGACAGACGCGTCGGCTATGGCTACACCTTC
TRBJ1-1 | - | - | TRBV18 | CASSSRESDTEAFF | TGTGCCAGCTCCTCTAGGGAGTCGGACACTGAAGCTTTCTTT
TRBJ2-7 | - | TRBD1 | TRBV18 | CASSPGTGGYEQYF | TGTGCCAGCTCACCTGGGACAGGGGGTTACGAGCAGTACTTC
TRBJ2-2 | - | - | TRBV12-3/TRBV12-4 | CASSFASGGELFF | TGTGCCAGCAGTTTCGCTTCGGGCGGGGAGCTGTTTTTT
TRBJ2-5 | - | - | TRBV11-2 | CASSLADPGTQETQYF | TGTGCCAGCAGCTTAGCGGACCCGGGGACTCAAGAGACCCAGTACTTC
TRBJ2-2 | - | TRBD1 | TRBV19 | CASSGQGAGTGELFF | TGTGCCAGTAGTGGACAGGGGGCGGGCACCGGGGAGCTGTTTTTT
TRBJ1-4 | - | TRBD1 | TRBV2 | CATRQGSTNEKLFF | TGTGCCACACGACAGGGGTCAACTAATGAAAAACTGTTTTTT
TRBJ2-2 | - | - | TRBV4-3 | CASSQWELEGELFF | TGCGCCAGCAGCCAGTGGGAGCTGGAGGGGGAGCTGTTTTTT
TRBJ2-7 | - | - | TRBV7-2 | CASSFDGTQTYEQYF | TGTGCCAGCAGCTTTGACGGGACACAGACCTACGAGCAGTACTTC
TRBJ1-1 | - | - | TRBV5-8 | CASSRWAPPANTEAFF | TGTGCCAGCAGCCGTTGGGCGCCCCCGGCGAACACTGAAGCTTTCTTT
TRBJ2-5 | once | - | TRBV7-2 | CASSLGTVETQYF | TGTGCCAGCAGCTTAGGGACAGTAGAAACCCAGTACTTC
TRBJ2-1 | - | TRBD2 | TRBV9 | CASSARLAGTHEQFF | TGTGCCAGCAGCGCGAGACTAGCGGGAACGCATGAGCAGTTCTTC
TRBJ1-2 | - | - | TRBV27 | CASSSEGYGYTF | TGTGCCAGCAGTTCGGAGGGCTATGGCTACACCTTC
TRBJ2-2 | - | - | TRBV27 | CASSLWATQNTGELFF | TGTGCCAGCAGTTTATGGGCGACCCAGAACACCGGGGAGCTGTTTTTT
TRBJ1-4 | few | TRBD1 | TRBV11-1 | CASSLGDSRYEKLFF | TGTGCCAGCAGCTTAGGGGACAGCCGTTATGAAAAACTGTTTTTT
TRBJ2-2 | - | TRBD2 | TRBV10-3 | CATQTSGSLPGELFF | TGTGCCACCCAAACTAGCGGGAGCCTGCCCGGGGAGCTGTTTTTT
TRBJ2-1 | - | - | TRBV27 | CASSLAGTSYYNEQFF | TGTGCCAGCAGTCTAGCCGGGACTTCTTATTACAATGAGCAGTTCTTC
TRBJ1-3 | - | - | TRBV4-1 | CASSPYGGIFGNTIYF | TGCGCCAGCAGCCCCTATGGGGGGATTTTCGGAAACACCATATATTTT
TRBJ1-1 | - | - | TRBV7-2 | CASSLEIGGTAFF | TGTGCCAGCAGCTTAGAAATAGGGGGTACAGCTTTCTTT
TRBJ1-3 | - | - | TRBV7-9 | CASSMRPRLNFSGNTIYF | TGTGCCAGCAGCATGAGGCCGAGACTTAATTTCTCTGGAAACACCATATATTTT
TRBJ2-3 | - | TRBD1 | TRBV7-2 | CASSSRTGADTQYF | TGTGCCAGCAGCTCCCGGACAGGGGCAGATACGCAGTATTTT
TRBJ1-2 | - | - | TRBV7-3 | CASSLQGSYGYTF | TGTGCCAGCAGCTTGCAGGGAAGCTATGGCTACACCTTC
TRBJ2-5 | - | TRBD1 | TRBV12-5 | CASGLPPGTGGQETQYF | TGTGCTAGTGGTTTGCCACCCGGGACAGGGGGACAAGAGACCCAGTACTTC
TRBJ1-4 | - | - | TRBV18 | CASSSSEGGFAEKLFF | TGTGCCAGCTCGTCGTCGGAGGGTGGCTTCGCCGAAAAACTGTTTTTT
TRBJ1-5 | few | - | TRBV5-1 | CASSYNGGSKHF | TGCGCCAGCAGCTACAACGGGGGGAGTAAACATTTT
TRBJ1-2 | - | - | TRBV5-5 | CASSPRWGDYGYTF | TGTGCCAGCAGCCCCAGGTGGGGGGACTATGGCTACACCTTC
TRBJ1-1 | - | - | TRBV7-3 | CASSQTPGVRAFF | TGTGCCAGCAGCCAAACGCCGGGAGTGAGAGCTTTCTTT
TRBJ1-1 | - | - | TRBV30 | CAWSFTITEAFF | TGTGCCTGGAGTTTTACTATCACTGAAGCTTTCTTT
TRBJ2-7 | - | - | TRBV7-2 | CASSSPTGERGEQYF | TGTGCCAGCAGCTCCCCGACAGGGGAGCGGGGCGAGCAGTACTTC
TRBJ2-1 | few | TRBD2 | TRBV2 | CASSDWPSGRENEQFF | TGTGCCAGCAGTGATTGGCCTAGCGGGAGGGAAAATGAGCAGTTCTTC
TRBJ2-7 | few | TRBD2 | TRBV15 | CATSSSISGSHYEQYF | TGTGCCACCAGCAGCAGCATTAGCGGGAGCCACTACGAGCAGTACTTC